The present entry profiles one T cell receptor beta chain with its context. CD8+ and CD4+ T cells from blood underwent TCR beta sequencing. V lost 4 bases to trimming and J lost 4 bases, with 11 bases between them. This CDR3 is built from 13 residues. Germline values: CDR1 SGHNT, CDR2 YYREEE (reference sequence). Reverse transcription of roughly 0.45 to 1 ug RNA used random hexamers. By means of immunoSEQ multiplex PCR, TCR beta CDR3 spanning 54 Vbeta and 13 Jbeta underwent amplification. Each CDR3 protein gets one entry after TCRdb re-called the immunoSEQ multiplex PCR reads with MiXCR. The sample records 160,000 or so distinct CDR3 sequences, 90% to 95% being singletons. The data belong to a study of CD8 T cells in Susac syndrome.

This clonotype was obtained from a human donor in good health. The specimen was CD4+ T cells from PBMCs. J is TRBJ1-1 and V is TRBV5-4; D is uncertain. CDR3 sequence (DNA): TGTGCCAGCAGCAGAGTCGGTCCCACTGAAGCTTTCTTT. It yields the protein CASSRVGPTEAFF.